The T cell receptor (beta chain) described here comes from a study of shared clonotypes between healthy human individuals (TCRdb year 2020). Broadly, across the study: A few men and a couple of women, aged 18 to 49 years, made up the cohort. Different laboratories and diverse techniques were used to prepare libraries and sequence TCR repertoires, to increase sequencing depth and limit assay-specific biases. For each donor, CD4 naive and CD4 memory were each run on three plates, CD8 naive on two plates, and CD8 memory on one plate. Blood TCR repertoires of 5 or 6 healthy adults were deeply sequenced to estimate repertoire size and the extent of clonotype sharing between individuals. Per donor, leukapheresis produced somewhere between about 0.94 and 9 billion PBMCs.

Findings and caveats that apply to the study as a whole: Incomplete sequencing was indicated by rarefaction of sorted-subset datasets, despite the large sequencing depth. Sampling was restricted to blood, and TCR repertoires in tissues likely differ from the TCR repertoires found in blood. Larger estimated clonotype richness was generally found for naive subsets than for memory subsets. Clonotypes shared by all four sorted-subset donors showed higher generation probabilities than non-shared clonotypes. Pairwise subsampling led to the expectation that sequencing depth would affect the degree of clonotype sharing among donors. The genetic and exposure-history diversity represented was limited by the small number of donors. When several donors were compared, the shared fraction of clonotypes was around 5% for naive CD4, about 4% for naive CD8, about 2.4% for memory CD4, and 0.4% for memory CD8.

Worth noting for this clone: There is no known antigen for this receptor. No base-level quality is on record; no much larger clone is a single base apart.

Using the deep immunoSEQ assay, multiplex PCR amplified TCR CDR3 regions from genomic DNA. Extracted genomic DNA from each cell subset was spread evenly across all wells of several immunoSEQ 96-well plates, with each plate serving as a replicate. For sorted subsets, 150 to 250 ng of genomic DNA, equivalent to around 29,000 T cell genomes, went into each replicate PCR. Purified libraries were quantified with a Qubit 3.0 fluorometer, sized on a Bioanalyzer 2100, and re-quantified with the KAPA Library Quantification kit. Every immunoSEQ 96-well plate was sequenced on a dedicated single-read 150-cycle Illumina NextSeq 550 flow cell. The authors' pipeline ran thus. Because the immunoSEQ output held only junctional sequences and lacked quality scores, the filtering could not match the filtering applied to full-length reads. To assign V/J genes and CDR3, sequences were annotated using PyIR, a Python wrapper for IgBLAST v1.9, with IMGT germline references. Reads were removed for weak V/J assignments (E-value above 1e-6), missing CDR3, stop codons, out-of-frame junctions, or ambiguous translated residues. V3J clonotypes were defined as sequences sharing the same inferred V gene, J gene, and CDR3 amino acid sequence. To compute the percentage overlap between repertoires, the number of shared unique clonotypes was divided by the size of the smaller repertoire. Three approaches were used to assess repertoire richness: RTK rarefaction, the Chao1 estimator, and Recon v2.1 estimates of unobserved clonotypes. Generation probabilities for all TCRbeta clonotypes obtained by the gDNA method from a handful of donors were computed using OLGA. Drawn from immuneACCESS, this table holds only the in-frame rearrangements with V and J called that TCRdb kept. Clones are partly lost; checked studies trace under half to an unresolved V gene and leave the rest unexplained. Clone size and the V and J calls come from that table; the DNA yielded D and trimming. The sample contains around 510,000 clones, around 96% of them found a single time. Of the sample, 0.05% to 0.07% falls within the top ten clones.

The donors were healthy, HIV-negative adults with no recently reported acute infections or vaccinations. Every donor was a Caucasian adult residing in Nashville, Tennessee, USA. CD4+ T cells were enriched through magnetic negative selection, after which naive cells were positively selected on CD45RA and the remaining negative fraction served as the memory subset. Blood was collected by leukapheresis, and PBMCs were isolated by Ficoll-Histopaque density gradient centrifugation and then cryopreserved in liquid nitrogen vapor phase. Analytical flow cytometry was used to check the purity and quantity of every magnetically sorted T cell population. Genomic DNA was isolated from every sorted fraction and measured by UV absorbance on a Nanodrop 2000c. Trimming takes 4 bases from V and 1 base from J, and the germline ends sit 11 bases apart. As encoded in the germline V gene, CDR1 is SGHDT while CDR2 is YYEEEE. Including cysteine and phenylalanine, the CDR3 has 15 amino acids. CDR3 DNA only is kept here, 45 bases in frame from base 1.

The chain uses TRBV5-6 and TRBJ2-2; too little of a D gene remains to name it. This clonotype was sampled from a woman aged 25 to 39 in good health. The sequenced sample consisted of naive CD4+ T cells sorted from blood. The cell subset or site label on this specimen signifies: CD45RA+ positively selected. The CDR3 protein: CASSLWEKNTGELFF. The DNA is TGTGCCAGCAGCCTGTGGGAAAAGAACACCGGGGAGCTGTTTTTT.